This entry concerns a single T cell receptor (beta chain). Profiled with immunoSEQ multiplex PCR; TCRdb holds only in-frame clones, not every one. The table shows approximately 140,000 clones, with 80% to 85% occurring only once. This sample is drawn from a study of blood T cell repertoires in COVID-19. The wider study: Sources were T cells, B-cell-depleted T cells, or PBMCs; the material itself was cDNA or gDNA.

J lost 9 bases, V lost 3 bases, and 17 bases had no gene match. The CDR3 has 17 amino acids. Per germline, CDR1 MNHEY and CDR2 SMNVEV (reference sequence). This receptor was identified in a human donor in a cohort sampled during active COVID-19. The chain couples TRBV27 to TRBJ2-1, with 7 nucleotides matching TRBD2. The sample comprised peripheral blood. The CDR3 reads CASSLVLTSDLGGEQFF. CDR3 nucleotide sequence: TGTGCCAGCAGTTTGGTCCTCACTAGCGATTTGGGTGGTGAGCAGTTCTTC.